This entry concerns a single TCR beta chain. Its cognate antigen is unknown. In germline, CDR1 is LNHDA, CDR2 SQIVND (reference sequence). V dropped 2 bases and J dropped 7; count of bases not matched to a gene: 7. The CDR3 has 14 residues. Investigators isolated RNA and reverse transcribed it into cDNA to act as the sequencing template. Profiled with immunoSEQ multiplex PCR; TCRdb holds only in-frame clones, not every one. Of more than 75,000 clones in the sample, 41% were seen once. These data come from a study of CD8+ T cells in alopecia areata. On the study more broadly: Tofacitinib was taken orally by treated patients, and the dose was 5 to 10 mg twice daily.

Points from the study as a whole: TCR sharing across patients was less clear than in mice, possibly HLA-related.

Collection of lesional scalp punch biopsies and peripheral blood was performed in alopecia areata patients. The sequence was collected from a human donor with alopecia areata. Sequencing used CD4+ T cells sorted from blood. The chain joins TRBV19 to TRBJ2-7, with 8 bases matching TRBD1. CDR3 nucleotide sequence: TGTGCCAGTAGTATATCGGGACAGGTTCAAGAGCAGTACTTC. This sequence encodes CASSISGQVQEQYF.